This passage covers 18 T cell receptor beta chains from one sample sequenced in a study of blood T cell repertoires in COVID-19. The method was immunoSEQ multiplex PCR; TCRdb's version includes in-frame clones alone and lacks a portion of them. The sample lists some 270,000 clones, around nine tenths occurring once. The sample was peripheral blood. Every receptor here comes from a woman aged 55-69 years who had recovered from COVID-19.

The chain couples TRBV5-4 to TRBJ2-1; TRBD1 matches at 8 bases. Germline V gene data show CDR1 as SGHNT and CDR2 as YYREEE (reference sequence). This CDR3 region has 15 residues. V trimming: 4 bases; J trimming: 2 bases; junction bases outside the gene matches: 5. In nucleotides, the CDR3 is TGTGCCAGCAGCCCCGGGACAGGAGCCTACAATGAGCAGTTCTTC. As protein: CASSPGTGAYNEQFF. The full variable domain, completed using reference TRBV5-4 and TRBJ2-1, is ETGVTQSPTHLIKTRGQQVTLRCSSQSGHNTVSWYQQALGQGPQFIFQYYREEENGRGNFPPRFSGLQFPNYSSELNVNALELDDSALYLCASSPGTGAYNEQFFGPGTRLTVL.

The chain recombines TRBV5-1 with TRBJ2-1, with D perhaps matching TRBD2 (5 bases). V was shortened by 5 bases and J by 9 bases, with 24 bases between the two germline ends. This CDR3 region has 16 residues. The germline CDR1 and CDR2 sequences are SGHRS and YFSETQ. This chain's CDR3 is CASRPRAVGPEGEQFF. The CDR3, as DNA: TGCGCCAGCAGACCCCGGGCGGTGGGCCCTGAGGGTGAGCAGTTCTTC.

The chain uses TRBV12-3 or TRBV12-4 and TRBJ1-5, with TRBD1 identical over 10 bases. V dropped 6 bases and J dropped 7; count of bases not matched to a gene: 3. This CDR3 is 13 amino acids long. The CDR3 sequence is CASRGTGEQPQHF. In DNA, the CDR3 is TGTGCCAGCAGGGGGACAGGGGAACAGCCCCAGCATTTT.

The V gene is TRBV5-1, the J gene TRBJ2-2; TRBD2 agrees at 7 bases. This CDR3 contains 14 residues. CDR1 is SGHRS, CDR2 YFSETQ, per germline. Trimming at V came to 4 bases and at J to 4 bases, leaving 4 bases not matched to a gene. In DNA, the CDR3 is TGCGCCAGCAGCGCCACTAGCGTCACCGGGGAGCTGTTTTTT. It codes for CASSATSVTGELFF.

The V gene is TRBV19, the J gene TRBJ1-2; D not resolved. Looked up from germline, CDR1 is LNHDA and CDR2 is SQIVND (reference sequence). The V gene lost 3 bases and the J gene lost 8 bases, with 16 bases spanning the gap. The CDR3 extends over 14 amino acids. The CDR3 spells CASSMGQYSMGYTF. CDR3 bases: TGTGCCAGTAGTATGGGCCAATACTCTATGGGCTACACCTTC.

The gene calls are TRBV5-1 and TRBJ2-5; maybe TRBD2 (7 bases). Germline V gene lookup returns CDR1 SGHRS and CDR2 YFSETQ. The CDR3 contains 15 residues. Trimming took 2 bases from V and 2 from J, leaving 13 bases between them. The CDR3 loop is CASSFGGGPQETQYF. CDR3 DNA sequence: TGCGCCAGCAGCTTTGGGGGGGGGCCGCAAGAGACCCAGTACTTC.

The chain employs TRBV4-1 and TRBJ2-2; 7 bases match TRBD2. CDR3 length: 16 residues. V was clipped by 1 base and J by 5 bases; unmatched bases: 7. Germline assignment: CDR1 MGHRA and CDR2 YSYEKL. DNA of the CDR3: TGCGCCAGCAGCCAAGGGATGCTAGCGGCTACCGGGGAGCTGTTTTTT. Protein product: CASSQGMLAATGELFF.

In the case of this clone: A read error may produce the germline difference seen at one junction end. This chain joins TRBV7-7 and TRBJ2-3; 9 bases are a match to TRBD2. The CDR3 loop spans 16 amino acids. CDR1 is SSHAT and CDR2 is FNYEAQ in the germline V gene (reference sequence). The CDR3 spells CASSSSRGGDTDTQYF. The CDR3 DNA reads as TGTGCTAGCAGCAGCTCTCGCGGGGGGGACACAGATACGCAGTATTTT.

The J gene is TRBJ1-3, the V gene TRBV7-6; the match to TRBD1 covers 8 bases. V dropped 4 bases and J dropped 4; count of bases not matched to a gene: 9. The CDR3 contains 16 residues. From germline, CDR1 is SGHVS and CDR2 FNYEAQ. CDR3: CASSSERTGSGNTIYF. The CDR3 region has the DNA TGTGCCAGCAGCTCCGAGCGGACAGGGAGCGGAAACACCATATATTTT.

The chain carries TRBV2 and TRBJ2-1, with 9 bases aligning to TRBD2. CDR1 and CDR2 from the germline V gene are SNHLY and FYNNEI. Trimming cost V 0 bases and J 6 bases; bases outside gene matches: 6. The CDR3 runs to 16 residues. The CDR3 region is CASSEAPRTSVNEQFF. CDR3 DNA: TGTGCCAGCAGTGAAGCCCCTAGGACTAGCGTCAATGAGCAGTTCTTC.

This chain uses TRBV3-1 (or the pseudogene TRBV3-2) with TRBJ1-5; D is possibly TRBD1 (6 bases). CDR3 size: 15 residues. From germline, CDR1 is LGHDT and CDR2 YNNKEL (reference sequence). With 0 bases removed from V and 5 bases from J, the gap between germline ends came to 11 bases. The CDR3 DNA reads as TGTGCCAGCAGCCAAGATCACAGGGCGTATCAGCCCCAGCATTTT. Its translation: CASSQDHRAYQPQHF.

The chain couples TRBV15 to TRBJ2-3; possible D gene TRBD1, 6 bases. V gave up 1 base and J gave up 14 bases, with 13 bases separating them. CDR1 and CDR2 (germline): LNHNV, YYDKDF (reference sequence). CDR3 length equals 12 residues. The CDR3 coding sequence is TGTGCCACCAGCAGAGTTGGGACATCGCGGTATTTT. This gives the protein CATSRVGTSRYF.

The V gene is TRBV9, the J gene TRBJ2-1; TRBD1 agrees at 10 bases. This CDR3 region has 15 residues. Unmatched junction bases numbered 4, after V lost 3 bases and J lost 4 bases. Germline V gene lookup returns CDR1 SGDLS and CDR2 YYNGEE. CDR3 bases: TGTGCCAGCAGCGGCCGGGACAGGGGTTACAATGAGCAGTTCTTC. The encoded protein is CASSGRDRGYNEQFF.

The CDR3 loop reads CASSPTSGVRVYGYTF. The CDR3 nucleotides are TGTGCCAGCTCACCTACTTCGGGGGTTCGCGTCTATGGCTACACCTTC. The gene calls are TRBV18 and TRBJ1-2; possible D gene TRBD1, 5 bases. In germline, CDR1 is KGHSH, CDR2 LQKENI. The V end was cut by 3 bases, the J end by 4 bases, with 18 bases between. The CDR3 is 16 residues long.

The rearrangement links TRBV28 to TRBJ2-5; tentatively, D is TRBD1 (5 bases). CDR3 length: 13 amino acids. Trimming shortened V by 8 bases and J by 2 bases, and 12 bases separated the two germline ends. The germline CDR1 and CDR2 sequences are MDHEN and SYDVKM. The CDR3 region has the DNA TGTGCCAGCCTCGGACACTTACAAGAGACCCAGTACTTC. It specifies CASLGHLQETQYF.

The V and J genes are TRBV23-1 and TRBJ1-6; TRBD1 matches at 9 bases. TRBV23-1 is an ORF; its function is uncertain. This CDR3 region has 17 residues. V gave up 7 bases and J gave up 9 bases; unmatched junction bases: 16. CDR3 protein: CASTRKTGTGTGSPLHF. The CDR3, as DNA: TGCGCCAGCACCCGTAAAACCGGGACAGGGACGGGTTCACCCCTCCACTTT.

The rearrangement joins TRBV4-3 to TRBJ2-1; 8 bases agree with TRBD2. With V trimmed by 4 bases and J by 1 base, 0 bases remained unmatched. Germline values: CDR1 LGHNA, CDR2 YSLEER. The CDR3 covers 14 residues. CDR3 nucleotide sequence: TGCGCCAGCAGCCCTAGCGGGTCCTACAATGAGCAGTTCTTC. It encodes CASSPSGSYNEQFF.

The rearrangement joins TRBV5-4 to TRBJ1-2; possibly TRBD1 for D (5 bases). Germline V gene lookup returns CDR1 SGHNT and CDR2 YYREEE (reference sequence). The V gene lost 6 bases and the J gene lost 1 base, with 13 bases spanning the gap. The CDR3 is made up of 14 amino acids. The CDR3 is CASNPGGVNYGYTF. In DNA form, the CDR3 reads TGTGCCAGCAACCCCGGAGGGGTTAACTATGGCTACACCTTC.